Ten or more counts support the clone carrying this T cell receptor beta chain. The SP2 primer and nested alpha and beta constant region primers amplified ligated cDNA in four rounds. Reverse transcription of blood and skin TCR RNA was primed at alpha and beta constant regions. Each CDR3 protein gets one entry after TCRdb re-called the 5' RACE reads with MiXCR. The sample shows around 30,000 distinct CDR3 sequences, 16% of them seen only once. Trimming pared 1 base from V and 7 bases from J, leaving 13 bases between. The CDR3 runs to 14 residues. Germline-derived CDR1 and CDR2 are SGHAT and FQNNGV. The data were obtained in a study of naive and memory T cell subsets. TCR cDNA received a 3' ligated oligonucleotide that carried a UMI. Whole-blood samples were 2 to 2.5 ml of peripheral blood from healthy adult volunteers.

The chain employs TRBV11-2 and TRBJ1-1, with no clear D. The TCR comes from a female donor in good health. As DNA, the CDR3 is TGTGCCAGCAGCTTAGCCAGGACTCGGGGTGAAGCTTTCTTT. Its protein is CASSLARTRGEAFF.